The T cell receptor beta chain under discussion was sequenced for a study of cytomegalovirus exposure and HLA in healthy donors. Overall study findings and caveats: Reports state that TCR beta sequences accurately predicted most subjects' HLA-A and HLA-B alleles. The listing of roughly 160 TCR beta chains classed them as cytomegalovirus-associated. CMV serostatus was the sole immune exposure information available. A later examination showed that TCR association rates differed by HLA locus, with DRB1 most and HLA-C fewest.

On this clone: Antigen unknown.

This CDR3 comprises 13 residues. The V end lost 1 base, the J end lost 4 bases, and 6 bases lay between the germline ends. Germline lookup yields CDR1 KGHSH and CDR2 LQKENI. PCR involved 60 Vbeta and 13 Jbeta primers. Assay: immunoSEQ multiplex PCR; the TCRdb copy retains only in-frame clones and omits some. The data show around 100,000 clones, with approximately 73% seen just once and about 4% held by the top ten. This sequence originates from a woman in her fifties or sixties in good health and CMV-seropositive. The chain employs TRBV18 and TRBJ2-3; D is unresolved. Sequencing was performed on PBMCs. In nucleotides, the CDR3 is TGTGCCAGCTCACCACGGCAAGCAGATACGCAGTATTTT. Residues: CASSPRQADTQYF.